What follows is one TCR beta chain and its context. Its target is not known. The sample comes from a study of T cell responses to AZD1222 COVID-19 vaccine. TCRdb keeps only in-frame clones here, not all; method: immunoSEQ multiplex PCR. There are roughly 150,000 clones in the sample; under 95% occur only once, and 5% lies in the top ten. Broader study findings: Only a handful of AZD1222 recipients, roughly six in all, had baseline seropositivity. An increase in Spike-specific TCR breadth and depth was observed after two AZD1222 doses. Clonal diversity may have been underestimated, and the donors were mostly white British, with more females than males.

The germline V gene has CDR1 SGHVS and CDR2 FQNEAQ. The CDR3 totals 15 residues. Between the trimmed V and J ends, which lost 5 bases and 3 bases, there was a span of 16 bases. The V and J genes are TRBV7-8 and TRBJ1-2, with D tentatively TRBD1 (6 bases). Sequencing was performed on peripheral blood, taken on day 0 of AZD1222 vaccination. The TCR was taken from an adult in good health. The CDR3: CASSITGTDYYGYTF. The CDR3 coding sequence is TGTGCCAGCAGCATTACAGGGACGGACTACTATGGCTACACCTTC.